This record covers a single T cell receptor (beta chain). V dropped 6 bases and J dropped 8; count of bases not matched to a gene: 7. This CDR3 contains 14 residues. Germline CDR1 is SEHNR and CDR2 is FQNEAQ (reference sequence). The data are from a study of blood T cell repertoires in COVID-19. Method: immunoSEQ multiplex PCR; TCRdb's copy keeps in-frame clones and lacks some. The sample lists hundreds of thousands of clones; about 91% were seen once. The source is a man aged 80 or over with acute or convalescent COVID-19. Input material: peripheral blood. V usage is TRBV7-9 and J usage is TRBJ2-4; TRBD1 matches at 10 bases. The DNA for the CDR3 is TGTGCCAGCAGTACCGGGACAGGGGTGCACATTCAGTACTTC. This translates into CASSTGTGVHIQYF.